The sequence of this TCR beta chain was determined in a study of blood T cells in healthy people across ages. At the level of the study: Template switching caught about one barcoded beta molecule for each two T cells.

This CDR3 has 13 residues. The germline V gene has CDR1 DFQATT and CDR2 SNEGSKA (reference sequence). For the second PCR, which ran for about 6 to 11 cycles, a sample-barcoded 5' primer and a J-beta primer mix were used. MiXCR, run by TCRdb on the 5' RACE reads, gives a single entry per CDR3 protein. The table shows 1,500,000 or so distinct CDR3 sequences, with under 55% occurring only once. J is TRBJ2-4 and V is TRBV20-1; D possibly corresponds to TRBD2 (5 bases). The J call may be in error: the DNA end matches TRBJ2-7 better. The specimen sequenced was blood. The source is a woman aged 18-29 years in good health. CDR3 loop: CSERSGWTYEQYF. The CDR3 nucleotides read TGCAGTGAAAGGAGCGGATGGACCTACGAGCAGTACTTC.